This TCR beta chain is from a study of beta chain features in type 1 diabetes. Only a few counts were recorded for this clone. Its antigen is undetermined. TCRB transcripts that were expressed got sequenced, as all of the isolated RNA had been reverse transcribed. TCRdb's table, derived via immunoSEQ multiplex PCR, lists solely in-frame clones and lacks some. The sample has hundreds of thousands of clones; 15% to 19% are singletons. Findings and limits, study-wide: Type 1 diabetes patients had fewer VDJ junction insertions and more deletions.

This CDR3 has 17 residues. Trimming removed 1 base at V and 5 bases at J, with 19 bases between. Per the germline V gene, CDR1 is SGHAT and CDR2 is FQNNGV. The TCR sequence derives from a man between 18 and 35 years old in good health. This chain links TRBV11-2 with TRBJ2-3, with D unresolved. The sample comprised naive CD4+ T cells from blood. CDR3 sequence (DNA): TGTGCCAGCAGCTTAGCCGGAAGTATGTTCGCGATAGATACGCAGTATTTT. Translated: CASSLAGSMFAIDTQYF.